These 9 T cell receptor beta chains were all obtained from the same sample, sequenced in a study of T cell responses to AZD1222 COVID-19 vaccine. Clones were read by immunoSEQ multiplex PCR, and TCRdb kept only the in-frame ones, dropping some. The sample shows 100,000 to 150,000 clones, 65% to 90% of them seen only once. The input for sequencing was peripheral blood, taken on day 0 of AZD1222 vaccination. These receptors all come from an adult in good health.

The chain has TRBV15 and TRBJ2-7; TRBD2 matches at 16 bases. This CDR3 has 15 amino acids. The V gene's germline CDR1 is LNHNV and CDR2 YYDKDF (reference sequence). The ends lost 3 bases at V and 9 bases at J; junction bases unmatched: 5. CDR3 in DNA: TGTGCCACCAGCAGGCCAGGGACTAGCGGGAGGGGGCAGTACTTC. Translating it yields CATSRPGTSGRGQYF.

The chain uses TRBV5-4 and TRBJ2-7, with TRBD1 matching 11 bases. Trimming took 3 bases from V and 7 from J; bases not matched to a gene: 9. The CDR3 contains 15 residues. Germline V gives CDR1 SGHNT, CDR2 YYREEE (reference sequence). CDR3 sequence reads: CASSSGGQGAREQYF. CDR3 DNA sequence: TGTGCCAGCAGCTCGGGAGGACAGGGGGCGAGGGAGCAGTACTTC.

This chain joins TRBV19 and TRBJ1-3, with D maybe TRBD1 (6 bases). The CDR3 totals 16 residues. In germline, CDR1 is LNHDA, CDR2 SQIVND (reference sequence). The germline V and J ends were trimmed by 5 bases and 0 bases, with 14 bases remaining between them. CDR3 in DNA: TGTGCCAGTAGTCCCTGGGACAACCTCTCTGGAAACACCATATATTTT. It translates to CASSPWDNLSGNTIYF.

CDR3 DNA sequence: TGCGCCAGCAGCTTTGGACAGGGTGGTCAGCCCCAGCATTTT. The encoded protein is CASSFGQGGQPQHF. The chain uses TRBV5-1 and TRBJ1-5; TRBD1 matches at 8 bases. The CDR3 loop spans 14 amino acids. The germline CDR1 and CDR2 sequences are SGHRS and YFSETQ. The V segment lost 2 bases and the J segment 6 bases; nucleotides outside the gene matches: 4.

The V and J genes are TRBV29-1 and TRBJ2-3; 15 positions agree with TRBD2. After removal of 7 bases from V and 0 bases from J, the junction contained 8 bases not matched to a gene. The CDR3 is 17 amino acids. CDR1 is SQVTM, CDR2 ANQGSEA, per germline. CDR3 nucleotides: TGCAGCGCCCAAGGACTAGCGGGAGGGGTTAGCACAGATACGCAGTATTTT. This sequence encodes CSAQGLAGGVSTDTQYF.

The gene calls are TRBV2 and TRBJ1-5; D gene uncertain. V was clipped by 4 bases and J by 7 bases, with 14 bases between them. CDR3 length: 14 residues. Looked up from germline, CDR1 is SNHLY and CDR2 is FYNNEI. The CDR3 here is CASSAEGWGQPQHF. The CDR3, as DNA: TGTGCCAGCAGTGCCGAAGGCTGGGGACAGCCCCAGCATTTT.

The chain links TRBV5-6 to TRBJ2-7, with 8 positions matching TRBD1. J gave up 2 bases and V 4 bases, and 8 bases lay outside the gene matches. The CDR3 totals 15 residues. Per the germline V gene, CDR1 is SGHDT and CDR2 is YYEEEE. The CDR3 protein is CASSIGQGLAYEQYF. Here the CDR3 DNA reads TGTGCCAGCAGCATTGGACAGGGTCTTGCCTACGAGCAGTACTTC. Drawing the rest from reference TRBV5-6 and TRBJ2-7, the complete variable domain is DAGVTQSPTHLIKTRGQQVTLRCSPKSGHDTVSWYQQALGQGPQFIFQYYEEEERQRGNFPDRFSGHQFPNYSSELNVNALLLGDSALYLCASSIGQGLAYEQYFGPGTRLTVT.

This chain uses TRBV29-1 with TRBJ2-1; perhaps TRBD1 as D (5 bases). Trimming cost V 5 bases and J 12 bases, with 17 bases left between them. The V gene's germline CDR1 is SQVTM and CDR2 ANQGSEA. This CDR3 has 12 residues. The CDR3 loop reads CSVLDIPRVQFF. DNA of the CDR3: TGCAGCGTTCTGGACATTCCCCGGGTGCAGTTCTTC.

The chain has TRBV5-1 and TRBJ2-7; D is perhaps TRBD1 (5 bases). CDR3 length equals 16 residues. Germline values: CDR1 SGHRS, CDR2 YFSETQ. Trimming took off 4 bases at V and 0 bases at J, with 17 bases between the two ends. The CDR3 region is CASSITTGYNSYEQYF. CDR3 bases: TGCGCCAGCAGCATCACAACAGGTTATAACTCCTACGAGCAGTACTTC.